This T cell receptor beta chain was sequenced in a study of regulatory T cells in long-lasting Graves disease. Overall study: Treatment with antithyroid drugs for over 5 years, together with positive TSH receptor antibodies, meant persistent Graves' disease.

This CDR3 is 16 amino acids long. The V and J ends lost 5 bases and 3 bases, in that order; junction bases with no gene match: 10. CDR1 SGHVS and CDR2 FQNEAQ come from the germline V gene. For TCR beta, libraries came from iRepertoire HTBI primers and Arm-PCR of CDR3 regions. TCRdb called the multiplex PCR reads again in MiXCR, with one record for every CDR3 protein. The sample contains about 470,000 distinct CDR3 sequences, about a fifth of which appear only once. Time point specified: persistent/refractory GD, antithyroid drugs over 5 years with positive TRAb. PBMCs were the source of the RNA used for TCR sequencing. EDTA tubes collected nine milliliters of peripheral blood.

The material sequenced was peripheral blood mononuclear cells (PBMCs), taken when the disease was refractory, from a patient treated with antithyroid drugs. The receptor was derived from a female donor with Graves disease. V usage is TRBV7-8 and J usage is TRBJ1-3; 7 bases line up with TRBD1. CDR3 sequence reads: CASSPLGRGNGNTIYF. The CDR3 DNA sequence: TGTGCCAGCAGCCCTCTGGGCAGGGGGAATGGAAACACCATATATTTT.